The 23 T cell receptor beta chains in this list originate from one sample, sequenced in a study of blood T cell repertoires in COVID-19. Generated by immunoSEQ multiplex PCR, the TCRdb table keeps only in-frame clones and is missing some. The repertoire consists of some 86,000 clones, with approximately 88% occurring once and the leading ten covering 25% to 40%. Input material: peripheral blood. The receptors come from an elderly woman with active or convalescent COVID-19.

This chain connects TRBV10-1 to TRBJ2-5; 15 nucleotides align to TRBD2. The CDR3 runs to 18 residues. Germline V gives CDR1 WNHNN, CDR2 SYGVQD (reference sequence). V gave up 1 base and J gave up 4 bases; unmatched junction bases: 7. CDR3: CASSEWTSGGGGGETQYF. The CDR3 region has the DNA TGCGCCAGCAGTGAGTGGACTAGCGGGGGGGGAGGAGGAGAGACCCAGTACTTC.

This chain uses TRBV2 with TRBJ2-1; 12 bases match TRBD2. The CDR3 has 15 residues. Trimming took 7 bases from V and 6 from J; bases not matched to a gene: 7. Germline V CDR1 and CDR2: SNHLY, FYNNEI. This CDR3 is CASTQTSGGSNEQFF. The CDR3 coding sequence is TGTGCCAGCACCCAGACTAGCGGGGGCAGCAATGAGCAGTTCTTC.

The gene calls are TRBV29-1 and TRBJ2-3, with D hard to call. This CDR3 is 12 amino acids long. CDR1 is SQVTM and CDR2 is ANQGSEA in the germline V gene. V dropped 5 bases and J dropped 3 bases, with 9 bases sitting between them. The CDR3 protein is CSVHLGTDTQYF. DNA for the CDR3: TGCAGCGTTCACCTCGGGACAGATACGCAGTATTTT.

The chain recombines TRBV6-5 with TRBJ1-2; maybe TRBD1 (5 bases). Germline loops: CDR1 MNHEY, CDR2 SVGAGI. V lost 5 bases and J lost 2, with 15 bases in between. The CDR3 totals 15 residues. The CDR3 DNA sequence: TGTGCCAGCAGTCCCGCTGACAGATACAACTATGGCTACACCTTC. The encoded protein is CASSPADRYNYGYTF.

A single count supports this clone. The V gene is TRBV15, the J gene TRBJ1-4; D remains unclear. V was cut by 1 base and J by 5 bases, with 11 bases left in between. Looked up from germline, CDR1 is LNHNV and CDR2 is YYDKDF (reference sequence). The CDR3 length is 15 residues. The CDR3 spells CATSRVKQPNEKLFF. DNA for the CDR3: TGTGCCACCAGCAGAGTGAAGCAACCCAATGAAAAACTGTTTTTT.

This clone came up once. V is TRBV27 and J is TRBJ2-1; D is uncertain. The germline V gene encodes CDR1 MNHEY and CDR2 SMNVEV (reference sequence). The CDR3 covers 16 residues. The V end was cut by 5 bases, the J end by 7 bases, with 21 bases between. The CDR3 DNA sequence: TGTGCCAGCAGTCCCGGAACTCGGCAGGCTGGAAATGAGCAGTTCTTC. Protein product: CASSPGTRQAGNEQFF.

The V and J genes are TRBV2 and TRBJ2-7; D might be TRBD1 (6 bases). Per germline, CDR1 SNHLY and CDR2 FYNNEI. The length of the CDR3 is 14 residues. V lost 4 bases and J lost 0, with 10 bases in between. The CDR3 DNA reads TGTGCCAGCAGTGTAACAGGGAGCTCCTACGAGCAGTACTTC. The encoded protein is CASSVTGSSYEQYF. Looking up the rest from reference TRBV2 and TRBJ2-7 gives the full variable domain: EPEVTQTPSHQVTQMGQEVILRCVPISNHLYFYWYRQILGQKVEFLVSFYNNEISEKSEIFDDQFSVERPDGSNFTLKIRSTKLEDSAMYFCASSVTGSSYEQYFGPGTRLTVT.

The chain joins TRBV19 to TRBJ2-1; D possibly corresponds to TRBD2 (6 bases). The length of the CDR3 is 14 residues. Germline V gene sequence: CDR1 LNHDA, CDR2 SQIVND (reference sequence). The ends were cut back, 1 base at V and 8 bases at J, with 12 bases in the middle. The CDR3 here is CASSIATSSHEQFF. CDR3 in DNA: TGTGCCAGTAGTATAGCCACTAGCTCCCATGAGCAGTTCTTC. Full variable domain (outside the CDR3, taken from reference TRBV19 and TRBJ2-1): DGGITQSPKYLFRKEGQNVTLSCEQNLNHDAMYWYRQDPGQGLRLIYYSQIVNDFQKGDIAEGYSVSREKKESFPLTVTSAQKNPTAFYLCASSIATSSHEQFFGPGTRLTVL.

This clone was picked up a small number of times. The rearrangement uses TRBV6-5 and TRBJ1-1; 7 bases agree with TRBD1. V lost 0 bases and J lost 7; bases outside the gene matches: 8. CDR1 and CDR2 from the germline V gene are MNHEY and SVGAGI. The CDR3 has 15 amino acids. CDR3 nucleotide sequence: TGTGCCAGCAGTTACTCGATCAGGCAGGGGGGTGAAGCTTTCTTT. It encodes CASSYSIRQGGEAFF.

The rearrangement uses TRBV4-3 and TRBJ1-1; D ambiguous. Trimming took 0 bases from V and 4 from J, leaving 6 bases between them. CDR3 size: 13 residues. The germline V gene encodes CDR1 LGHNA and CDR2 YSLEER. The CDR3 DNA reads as TGCGCCAGCAGCCAAGATCTTTCCACTGAAGCTTTCTTT. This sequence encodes CASSQDLSTEAFF.

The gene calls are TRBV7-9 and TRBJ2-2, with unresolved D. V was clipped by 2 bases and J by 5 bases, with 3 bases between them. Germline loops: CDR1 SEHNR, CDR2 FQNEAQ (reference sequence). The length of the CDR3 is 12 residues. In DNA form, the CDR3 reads TGTGCCAGCAGCTTACAGACCGGGGAGCTGTTTTTT. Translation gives CASSLQTGELFF.

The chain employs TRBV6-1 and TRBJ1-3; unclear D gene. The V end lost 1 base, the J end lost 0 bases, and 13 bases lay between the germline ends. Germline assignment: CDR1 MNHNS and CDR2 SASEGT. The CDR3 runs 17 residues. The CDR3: CASSEVFGTLSGNTIYF. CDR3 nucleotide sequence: TGTGCCAGCAGTGAAGTTTTTGGCACGCTCTCTGGAAACACCATATATTTT.

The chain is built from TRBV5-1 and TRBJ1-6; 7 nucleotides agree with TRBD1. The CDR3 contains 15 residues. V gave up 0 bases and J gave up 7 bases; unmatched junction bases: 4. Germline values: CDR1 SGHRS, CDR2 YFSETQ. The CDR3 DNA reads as TGCGCCAGCAGCTTGGGTTCAGGGGGAAATTCACCCCTCCACTTT. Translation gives CASSLGSGGNSPLHF.

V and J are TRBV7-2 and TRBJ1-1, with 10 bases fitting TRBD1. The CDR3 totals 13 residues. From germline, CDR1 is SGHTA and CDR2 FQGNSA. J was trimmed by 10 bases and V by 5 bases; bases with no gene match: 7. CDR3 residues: CASSIGTGVRAFF. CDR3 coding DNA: TGTGCCAGCAGCATTGGGACAGGGGTTCGAGCTTTCTTT.

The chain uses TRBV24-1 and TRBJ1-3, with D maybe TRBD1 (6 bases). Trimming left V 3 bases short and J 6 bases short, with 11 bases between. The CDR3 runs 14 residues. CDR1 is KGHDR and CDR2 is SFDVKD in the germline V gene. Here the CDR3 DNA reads TGTGCCACCAGTGATGGGGGACATACAAACACCATATATTTT. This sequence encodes CATSDGGHTNTIYF.

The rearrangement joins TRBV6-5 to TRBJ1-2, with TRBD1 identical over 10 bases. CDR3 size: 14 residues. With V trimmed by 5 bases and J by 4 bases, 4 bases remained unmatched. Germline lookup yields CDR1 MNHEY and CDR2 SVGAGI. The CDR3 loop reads CASSPRTGGYGYTF. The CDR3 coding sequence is TGTGCCAGCAGTCCACGGACAGGGGGCTATGGCTACACCTTC.

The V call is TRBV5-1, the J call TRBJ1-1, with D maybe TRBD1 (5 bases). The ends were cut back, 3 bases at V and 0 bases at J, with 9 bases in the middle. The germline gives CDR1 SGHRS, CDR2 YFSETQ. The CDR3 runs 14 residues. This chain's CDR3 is CASSSQALNTEAFF. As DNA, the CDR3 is TGCGCCAGCAGCTCACAGGCGTTGAACACTGAAGCTTTCTTT. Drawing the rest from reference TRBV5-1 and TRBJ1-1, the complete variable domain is KAGVTQTPRYLIKTRGQQVTLSCSPISGHRSVSWYQQTPGQGLQFLFEYFSETQRNKGNFPGRFSGRQFSNSRSEMNVSTLELGDSALYLCASSSQALNTEAFFGQGTRLTVV.

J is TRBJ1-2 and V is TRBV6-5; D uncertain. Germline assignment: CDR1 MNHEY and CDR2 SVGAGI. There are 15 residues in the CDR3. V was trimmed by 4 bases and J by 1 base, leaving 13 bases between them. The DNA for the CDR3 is TGTGCCAGCAGTTTCTCAACTCAAGATAACTATGGCTACACCTTC. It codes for CASSFSTQDNYGYTF.

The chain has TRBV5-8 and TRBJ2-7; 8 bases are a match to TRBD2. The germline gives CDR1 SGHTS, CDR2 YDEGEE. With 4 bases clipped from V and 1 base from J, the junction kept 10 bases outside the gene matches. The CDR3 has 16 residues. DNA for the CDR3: TGTGCCAGCAGCAAACTTGGGACTAGGAAGTCCTACGAGCAGTACTTC. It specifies CASSKLGTRKSYEQYF.

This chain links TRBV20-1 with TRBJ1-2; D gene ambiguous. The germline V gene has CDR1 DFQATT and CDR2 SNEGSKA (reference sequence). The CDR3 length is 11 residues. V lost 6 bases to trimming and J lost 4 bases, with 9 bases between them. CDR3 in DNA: TGCAGTGCCGCTGGAGCCTATGGCTACACCTTC. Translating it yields CSAAGAYGYTF.

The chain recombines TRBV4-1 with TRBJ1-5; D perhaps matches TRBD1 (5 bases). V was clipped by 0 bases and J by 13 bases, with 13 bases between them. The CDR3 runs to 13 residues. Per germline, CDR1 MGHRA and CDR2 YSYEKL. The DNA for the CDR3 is TGCGCCAGCAGCCAAGACCGCAGGGCTCCACAGCATTTT. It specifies CASSQDRRAPQHF.

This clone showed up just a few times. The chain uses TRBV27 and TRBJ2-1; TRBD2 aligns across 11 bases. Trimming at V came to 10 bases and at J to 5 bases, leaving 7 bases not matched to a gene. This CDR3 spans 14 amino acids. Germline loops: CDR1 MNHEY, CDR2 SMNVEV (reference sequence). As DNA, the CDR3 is TGTGCCACCACGAGACTAGCGGGAAACAATGAGCAGTTCTTC. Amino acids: CATTRLAGNNEQFF.

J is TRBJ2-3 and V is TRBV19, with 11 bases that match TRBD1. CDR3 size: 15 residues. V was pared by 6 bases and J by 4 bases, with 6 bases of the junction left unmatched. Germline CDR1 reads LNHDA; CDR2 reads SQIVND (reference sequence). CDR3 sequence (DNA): TGTGCCAGTAGGCTACCGGGACAGGGGGCAGATACGCAGTATTTT. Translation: CASRLPGQGADTQYF.